One sample yielded the 6 T cell receptor beta chains listed below, sequenced in a study of cytomegalovirus exposure and HLA in healthy donors. Data came from immunoSEQ multiplex PCR; TCRdb stores just in-frame clones and leaves some out. The sample includes under 140,000 clones, roughly 89% of them seen just once. The source material was PBMCs. The receptors were gathered from a woman aged 18-29 years in good health and CMV-seronegative.

On this clone: Other DNA sequences of this sample code for an identical CDR3. The chain is built from TRBV5-1 and TRBJ1-1; 7 bases agree with TRBD1. The CDR3 consists of 13 residues. Germline V gene lookup returns CDR1 SGHRS and CDR2 YFSETQ. The junction had 1 base not matched to a gene; V was cut back by 2 bases and J by 3 bases. In DNA, the CDR3 is TGCGCCAGCAGCTTTGACAGGGACACTGAAGCTTTCTTT. Its protein product is CASSFDRDTEAFF.

This clone showed up just once. The rearrangement uses TRBV30 and TRBJ1-1; 9 nucleotides line up with TRBD1. The CDR3 is 13 residues long. The V and J ends lost 3 bases and 6 bases, in that order; junction bases with no gene match: 5. Looked up from germline, CDR1 is GTSNPN and CDR2 is SVGIG (reference sequence). The CDR3 DNA is TGTGCCTGGAGGGGGACAGGGAGACCTGAAGCTTTCTTT. Residues: CAWRGTGRPEAFF.

On this clone itself: Its ends do not fully match the called genes, so a read error is possible. The chain couples TRBV7-7 to TRBJ2-7, with D unclear. The CDR3 consists of 15 residues. Germline V gives CDR1 SSHAT, CDR2 FNYEAQ (reference sequence). The CDR3 spells CASSLEIGSSYEQYF. DNA for the CDR3: TGTGCTAGCAGCTTAGAGATTGGCAGTTCCTACGAGCAGTACTTC.

V and J are TRBV4-3 and TRBJ1-5; D remains ambiguous. Per the germline V gene, CDR1 is LGHNA and CDR2 is YSLEER. The CDR3 has 15 amino acids. Trimming pared 4 bases from V and 3 bases from J, leaving 13 bases between. The CDR3 DNA is TGCGCCAGCAGCCCCCTGCTGGGCCTCAATCAGCCCCAGCATTTT. As protein: CASSPLLGLNQPQHF.

J is TRBJ1-4 and V is TRBV5-6; 8 bases match TRBD1. The CDR3 extends over 17 amino acids. The germline V gene encodes CDR1 SGHDT and CDR2 YYEEEE. V trimming: 2 bases; J trimming: 0 bases; junction bases outside the gene matches: 6. CDR3 DNA: TGTGCCAGCAGCTTAGGGACAGGCTTAACAACTAATGAAAAACTGTTTTTT. This codes for CASSLGTGLTTNEKLFF.

The chain employs TRBV11-2 and TRBJ2-5, with TRBD1 matching 8 bases. Trimming removed 5 bases from V and 2 bases from J; junction bases left unmatched: 4. The CDR3 spans 14 residues. Germline values: CDR1 SGHAT, CDR2 FQNNGV. The CDR3 region has the DNA TGTGCCAGCAGCCTCTACAGGGGGCAAGAGACCCAGTACTTC. Encoded protein: CASSLYRGQETQYF.